The clone carrying this T cell receptor (beta chain) was counted many times. The antigen remains unidentified. Preparation of the TCRbeta library involved a method that used unique molecular identifiers. MiXCR, applied by TCRdb to the PCR reads, yields one record per CDR3 protein. Among about 300,000 distinct CDR3 sequences listed, about a tenth were seen once. The data derive from a study of T-cell reconstitution after alpha-beta-depleted transplantation in children. Study-wide results and caveats: Several hundred expanded graft clones reportedly were the source of alpha-beta T cells about two months after transplant.

V lost 7 bases and J lost 2, with 15 bases in between. This CDR3 contains 13 residues. CDR1 is SQVTM, CDR2 ANQGSEA, per germline. The sequenced sample was PBMCs, obtained before TCRalphabeta/CD19-depleted stem cell transplant. This sequence originates from a boy under two years old with acute myeloid leukemia, due to receive a stem cell transplant. J is TRBJ2-7 and V is TRBV29-1; D is perhaps TRBD1 or TRBD2 (5 bases each). The DNA for the CDR3 is TGCAGCGGTACCCGGGACGGGACCTACGAGCAGTACTTC. It is translated as CSGTRDGTYEQYF.